This is a list of T cell receptor beta chains from one sample in a study of regulatory T cells in long-lasting Graves disease. Each CDR3 protein is one row after TCRdb ran MiXCR on the multiplex PCR reads. This table has 500,000 to 700,000 distinct CDR3 sequences, around 30% appearing once. The sequencing here drew on peripheral blood mononuclear cells (PBMCs), taken when the disease was refractory, from a patient treated with antithyroid drugs. The receptor source for this set is a female donor with Graves disease. The CDR3 runs from the conserved cysteine through the conserved F or W. The order of the fields is V gene, D gene, J gene, clone size, CDR3 DNA, CDR3 protein. The D gene is left open where the match is weak. Not all rows give a size; the values are once, few, many and, for expanded clones, a class.

TRBV7-8	-	TRBJ1-2	-	TGTGCCAGCAGCTTAGGCCTCGACAGCTATGGCTACACCTTC	CASSLGLDSYGYTF
TRBV20-1	-	TRBJ2-1	few	TGCAGTGCACAAGTGGGGGGAACGTACAATGAGCAGTTCTTC	CSAQVGGTYNEQFF
TRBV24-1	-	TRBJ1-2	few	TGTGCCACCAGTGATCATACAATGAACTATGGCTACACCTTC	CATSDHTMNYGYTF
TRBV10-2	-	TRBJ2-7	-	TGCGCCAGCAGTGAGCTGGGTTTCGAGCAGTACTTC	CASSELGFEQYF
TRBV6-2/TRBV6-3	TRBD1	TRBJ1-1	once	TGTGCCAGCACTGAGACAGGGGGCCTTCGGACTTTCTTT	CASTETGGLRTFF
TRBV6-1	-	TRBJ2-7	many	TGTGCCAGCAGGTCGACAGCGGATAGAGGGCAGTACTTC	CASRSTADRGQYF
TRBV6-1	-	TRBJ1-1	-	TGTGCCAGCAGACCCTATACTAGCCAGGGAACCACTGAAGCTTTCTTT	CASRPYTSQGTTEAFF
TRBV5-6	TRBD2	TRBJ2-7	few	TGTGCCAGCAGCTCAGGGACTAGAAGCTACGAGCAGTACTTC	CASSSGTRSYEQYF
TRBV27	TRBD1	TRBJ1-2	-	TGTGCCAGCAGTACGATCCTCGGGACAGATAACTATGGCTACACCTTC	CASSTILGTDNYGYTF
TRBV5-6	-	TRBJ1-5	once	TGTGCCAGCAGCTTGGGACAGTTCTGGGGTCAGCCCCAGCATTTT	CASSLGQFWGQPQHF
TRBV6-1	TRBD2	TRBJ2-7	-	TGTGCCGGTCAAGGGCTAGCGGGAGATACTTCCTACGAGCAGTACTTC	CAGQGLAGDTSYEQYF
TRBV29-1	-	TRBJ1-2	-	TGCAGCGTCACTTTTGGGTCCAGTTCCGGCTACACCTTC	CSVTFGSSSGYTF
TRBV20-1	TRBD1	TRBJ2-7	few	TGCAGTGCTAGGAACCGGGACAGGGGGACCTACGAGCAGTACTTC	CSARNRDRGTYEQYF
TRBV19	TRBD2	TRBJ2-5	-	TGTGCCAGCTCCTCCACCCTAGCGGGAGGGCCCCAAGAGACCCAGTACTTC	CASSSTLAGGPQETQYF
TRBV6-2/TRBV6-3	-	TRBJ1-1	-	TGTGCCAGCAGTTACGGGTGGGAGGGAATGAACACTGAAGCTTTCTTT	CASSYGWEGMNTEAFF
TRBV6-5	-	TRBJ1-4	few	TGTGCCAGCAGTTACCTAAGAAGTTCAACTAATGAAAAACTGTTTTTT	CASSYLRSSTNEKLFF
TRBV5-6	-	TRBJ1-5	-	TGTGCCAGCAGCTTGGGATGGGGTGGTATAGATCAGCCCCAGCATTTT	CASSLGWGGIDQPQHF
TRBV19	TRBD1	TRBJ1-1	few	TGTGCCAGTAGTATAGCCGGACAGGGTGCTGAAGCTTTCTTT	CASSIAGQGAEAFF
TRBV28	-	TRBJ2-7	-	TGTGCCAGCAGTTTAATTGGGAGCCCCCACTACGAGCAGTACTTC	CASSLIGSPHYEQYF
TRBV11-1	TRBD1	TRBJ2-7	-	TGTGCCAGCAGCCCTCCGGGACAGACCTACGAGCAGTACTTC	CASSPPGQTYEQYF